The following is a T cell receptor (beta chain) sequence with its context. Read data end 3 residues before the CDR3 end; the end is taken from the germline J gene. These data originate in a study of Tregs in tolerant kidney transplant recipients. Related graft donors supplied nonmyeloablative bone marrow transplants, and mixed chimerism was transient. Sequencing was performed with immunoSEQ multiplex PCR; in TCRdb, only in-frame clones are kept and a portion is missing. Found here are 20,000 to 30,000 clones; the top ten clones hold 3.5% to 5%. The germline V gene has CDR1 LNHDA and CDR2 SQIVND (reference sequence). V was pared by 4 bases and J by 2 bases, with 21 bases between. The CDR3 runs 18 residues.

This clonotype was obtained from a human patient who received a combined kidney and bone marrow transplant. Part of the T cells may come from the graft donor. J is TRBJ1-5 and V is TRBV19, with D perhaps TRBD1 (6 bases). The sample in question was CD4+ T cells from blood (PBMCs), obtained 6 months after the transplant. The covered CDR3 bases are TGTGCCAGTAGTACCCATCGGCGGGGGGCAAGAGGCAATCAGCCC. Encoded protein: CASSTHRRGARGNQP. The whole CDR3 protein reads CASSTHRRGARGNQPQHF.